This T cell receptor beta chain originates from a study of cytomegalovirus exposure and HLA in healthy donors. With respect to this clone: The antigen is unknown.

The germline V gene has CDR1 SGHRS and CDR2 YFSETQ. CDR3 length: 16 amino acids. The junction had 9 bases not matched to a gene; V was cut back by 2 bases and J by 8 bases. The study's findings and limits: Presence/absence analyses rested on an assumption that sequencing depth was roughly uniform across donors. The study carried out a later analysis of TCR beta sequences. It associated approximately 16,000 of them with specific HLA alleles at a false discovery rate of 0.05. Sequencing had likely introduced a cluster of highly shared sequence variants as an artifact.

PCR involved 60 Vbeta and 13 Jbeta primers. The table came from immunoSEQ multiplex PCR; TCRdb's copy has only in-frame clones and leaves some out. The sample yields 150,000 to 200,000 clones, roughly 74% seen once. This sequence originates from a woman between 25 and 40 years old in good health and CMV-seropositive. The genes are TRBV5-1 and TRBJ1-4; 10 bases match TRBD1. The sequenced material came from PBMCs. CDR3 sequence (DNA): TGCGCCAGCAGCTTCAATCCGGGACAGGGGTGGGAAAAACTGTTTTTT. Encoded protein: CASSFNPGQGWEKLFF.